The clone carrying this T cell receptor beta chain has just a few counts. What it recognizes is unknown. This sample stems from a study of T cell repertoires in cytomegalovirus infection. On the study more broadly: CMV infection and matching HLA type were both indicated by public TCR beta signatures. Broader study findings: The ex vivo response showed dominance by HLA-C-restricted CMV-specific TCR beta clonotypes. Carriers of CMV plus the relevant HLA were identified by cumulative public TCR beta family frequency.

TCRdb re-derived calls from the reads in MiXCR, one entry per CDR3 protein. The table lists some 130,000 distinct CDR3 sequences, almost 9% of them singletons. The length of the CDR3 is 12 residues. V was trimmed by 5 bases and J by 6 bases, leaving 7 bases between them. Germline V gene sequence: CDR1 MDHEN, CDR2 SYDVKM. This receptor was identified in a human donor in good health (CMV status not recorded). Some clones in this sample may be carry-over from other donors' samples. The chain joins TRBV28 to TRBJ1-4, with a tentative D call TRBD1 (5 bases). The sequenced material came from PBMCs. The CDR3 loop is CASSGTYEKLFF. In nucleotides, the CDR3 is TGTGCCAGCAGTGGGACTTATGAAAAACTGTTTTTT.